This TCR beta chain was observed in a study of cytomegalovirus exposure and HLA in healthy donors. PCR used 60 Vbeta primers and 13 Jbeta primers. Some clones are missing from TCRdb's copy, which holds only in-frame ones; the method was immunoSEQ multiplex PCR. Among 150,000 to 200,000 clones listed, around 75% were seen once. Germline V gives CDR1 SEHNR, CDR2 FQNEAQ (reference sequence). CDR3 length equals 15 residues. Trimming took 6 bases from V and 6 from J; bases not matched to a gene: 8. The sequence derives from a man in his late teens or twenties in good health and CMV-seropositive. The rearrangement uses TRBV7-9 and TRBJ1-6; 7 bases agree with TRBD1. Sequences were obtained from PBMCs. The CDR3 sequence is CASSYDRAGNSPLHF. CDR3 in DNA: TGTGCCAGCAGTTACGACAGGGCCGGTAATTCACCCCTCCACTTT. The full variable domain, its missing parts supplied by reference TRBV7-9 and TRBJ1-6, is DTGVSQNPRHKITKRGQNVTFRCDPISEHNRLYWYRQTLGQGPEFLTYFQNEAQLEKSRLLSDRFSAERPKGSFSTLEIQRTEQGDSAMYLCASSYDRAGNSPLHFGNGTRLTVT.